These T cell receptor beta chains were read from a single sample in a study of cytomegalovirus exposure and HLA in healthy donors. Data came from immunoSEQ multiplex PCR; TCRdb stores just in-frame clones and leaves some out. The sample holds 90,000 to 120,000 clones; approximately 94% are singletons and the top ten take 0.65% to 0.7%. Sequenced material: PBMCs. Receptors originate from a woman between 18 and 29 years old in good health and CMV-seronegative. The conserved cysteine and the conserved F or W are not part of the CDR3 here. Clone size is shown for a subset of rows, as once, few, many or a class of expanded clone.

clone_size	v_call	j_call	cdr3_aa
few	TRBV6-5	TRBJ1-1	ASSYVGRNTEAF
-	TRBV10-3	TRBJ1-2	AISDGDYGYT
-	TRBV7-3	TRBJ2-1	ASNQAHGMGEQF
many	TRBV4-1	TRBJ1-1	ASSRTTEGGGKAF
-	TRBV6-5	TRBJ2-2	ASSRDRGITGELF
-	TRBV4-3	TRBJ2-1	ASSQGAGAYNEQF
once	TRBV5-1	TRBJ2-5	ASSSNQGRETQY
-	TRBV15	TRBJ2-1	ATSRDGSGGAYNEQF
-	TRBV6-5	TRBJ1-4	ASSPDSNEKLF
-	TRBV19	TRBJ1-6	ASSPRGDSSYNSPLH
-	TRBV7-8	TRBJ2-3	ASSPVGIPSGTDTQY
once	TRBV5-1	TRBJ1-2	ASFEGTGEGLYGYT
-	TRBV6-1	TRBJ2-7	ASRSTQGYEQY
-	TRBV30	TRBJ1-5	AWSLGEDQPQH
-	TRBV6-6	TRBJ1-1	ASSQQGAVNTEAF
-	TRBV7-8	TRBJ2-7	ASSSSLAGEQY
once	TRBV5-4	TRBJ2-7	ASSYGDRAYEQY
once	TRBV5-8	TRBJ2-4	ASSLKWTGPAKNIQY
-	TRBV2	TRBJ1-2	ASSAGTGADFHYGYT
-	TRBV5-4	TRBJ1-4	ASSQGQSDEKLF
once	TRBV7-2	TRBJ1-1	ASSPPGGQSQRLNTEAF
-	TRBV6-6	TRBJ2-7	ASSSGNRGPYEQY
-	TRBV27	TRBJ2-1	ASSLRGYGGANEQF
-	TRBV7-3	TRBJ1-6	ASSLEGAHNSPLH
-	TRBV25-1	TRBJ2-3	ASSEAGRDLADTQY
-	TRBV11-2	TRBJ2-1	ASSLDLSSLNNEQF
-	TRBV7-9	TRBJ1-1	ASSFQQGAGTEAF
-	TRBV30	TRBJ1-5	AWSILDQPQH
once	TRBV12-5	TRBJ2-1	ASGLIPGGDRYNEQF
-	TRBV28	TRBJ2-7	ASSFVAGPAYEQY
-	TRBV7-2	TRBJ2-1	ASDSGGSSSYNEQF
-	TRBV4-3	TRBJ1-4	ASSQGQQNEKLF
-	TRBV5-1	TRBJ1-1	ASSFSTGNTEAF
-	TRBV13	TRBJ1-4	ASSKGSGNRKSTNEKLF
-	TRBV4-1	TRBJ1-2	ASSQLGQGGYGYT
-	TRBV7-9	TRBJ2-3	ASYSTGIVTDTQY
once	TRBV9	TRBJ1-6	ASSGQGHNSPLH
-	TRBV15	TRBJ1-4	ATSRDGGQVVEKLF
-	TRBV7-8	TRBJ2-3	ASSSTQGFPTDTQY
-	TRBV12-5	TRBJ1-5	ASGLSGSNQPQH
-	TRBV6-6	TRBJ1-6	ASPSGQGAPNSPLH
-	TRBV7-6	TRBJ2-7	ASSRTGADEQY